This T cell receptor (beta chain) was profiled in a study of blood T cell repertoires in COVID-19. Study-level information: Samples representing acute and convalescent COVID-19 were sourced from the United States, Italy and Spain. T cells, B-cell-depleted T cells, or PBMCs supplied cDNA or gDNA.

CDR1 and CDR2 (germline): KGHSH, LQKENI. There are 12 residues in the CDR3. Trimming took 5 bases from V and 4 from J; bases not matched to a gene: 1. In the study's own analysis: From reference gene primer amplification, estimates of nucleated cell counts were derived. Only in-frame clones appear in the TCRdb table, and some are missing; sequencing was by immunoSEQ multiplex PCR. The V and J calls and clone size come from that table; D and trimming were worked out from the DNA. The repertoire holds 300,000 to 400,000 clones, with roughly 90% as singletons. Sample: peripheral blood. The sequence was obtained from a woman aged 45 to 65 with active or convalescent COVID-19. The chain uses TRBV18 and TRBJ2-5, with TRBD1 matching 7 bases. The CDR3 loop is CASSWTGETQYF. CDR3 DNA sequence: TGTGCCAGCTCATGGACAGGAGAGACCCAGTACTTC. Full variable domain (missing parts from reference TRBV18 and TRBJ2-5): NAGVMQNPRHLVRRRGQEARLRCSPMKGHSHVYWYRQLPEEGLKFMVYLQKENIIDESGMPKERFSAEFPKEGPSILRIQQVVRGDSAAYFCASSWTGETQYFGPGTRLLVL.